The sequence of this TCR beta chain was determined in a study of T cells in Graves' hyperthyroidism and ophthalmopathy. Overall study results and limits: The model's output predicted ophthalmopathy at a median of around 6.9 months prior to onset.

Template material for amplifying TCR beta CDR3 regions consisted of RNA transcripts. HTBI primers were employed in a first-round RT-PCR of the TCR CDR3. TCRdb reprocessed the multiplex PCR reads with MiXCR, giving one entry per CDR3 protein. This repertoire shows fewer than 550,000 distinct CDR3 sequences, roughly 24% found once; its top ten account for over 9%. CDR1 is LNHDA, CDR2 SQIVND, per germline (reference sequence). CDR3 size: 13 residues. Trimming cost V 7 bases and J 5 bases, with 12 bases left between them. In this sample, this clonotype turned up many times. What it binds is not known. Investigators excluded patients with uncontrolled infection, other autoimmune disease, pregnancy or lactation. In making diagnoses, clinical symptoms, serum thyroxine and TRAb, thyroid ultrasound and orbital computed tomography were all used. From 10 ml of fresh peripheral blood, PBMCs were isolated.

The genes are TRBV19 and TRBJ1-5; no reliable D call. Material: blood. The sequence was collected from a woman in her 30s with Graves' ophthalmopathy. In DNA, the CDR3 is TGTGCCAGTACGGTAATGGGCTATCAGCCCCAGCATTTT. It specifies CASTVMGYQPQHF. The full variable domain, completed using reference TRBV19 and TRBJ1-5, is DGGITQSPKYLFRKEGQNVTLSCEQNLNHDAMYWYRQDPGQGLRLIYYSQIVNDFQKGDIAEGYSVSREKKESFPLTVTSAQKNPTAFYLCASTVMGYQPQHFGDGTRLSIL.